The source of this T cell receptor (beta chain) is a study of regulatory T cells in long-lasting Graves disease. Construction of the TCR beta libraries employed iRepertoire HTBI primers in conjunction with Arm-PCR of CDR3 regions. TCRdb recomputed calls from the multiplex PCR reads with MiXCR, one row per CDR3 protein. Here the sample spans 400,000 to 500,000 distinct CDR3 sequences, about a fifth being singletons. The time point: persistent/refractory GD, antithyroid drugs over 5 years with positive TRAb. PBMCs provided the RNA from which the TCR library was made. As collected, the peripheral blood samples measured 8 to 9 milliliters each and went into EDTA tubes. Trimming removed 1 base from V and 5 bases from J, with 6 bases in between. The CDR3 is 13 amino acids. The V gene's germline CDR1 is MNHEY and CDR2 SVGEGT. Turning to this clonotype: What it binds is unknown.

Study-level results: Examination was confined to peripheral blood, excluding thyroid tissue. Persistent disease samples used TRBV28, TRBJ1-2 and TRBJ2-5 preferentially.

The genes are TRBV6-2 or TRBV6-3 and TRBJ1-5, with a weak D call TRBD1 (5 bases). The receptor was derived from a female donor with Graves disease. Material: peripheral blood mononuclear cells (PBMCs), obtained when the disease was refractory, from a patient treated with antithyroid drugs. The CDR3 bases are TGTGCCAGCAGTTACTTGGGGGATCAGCCCCAGCATTTT. Its protein product is CASSYLGDQPQHF.